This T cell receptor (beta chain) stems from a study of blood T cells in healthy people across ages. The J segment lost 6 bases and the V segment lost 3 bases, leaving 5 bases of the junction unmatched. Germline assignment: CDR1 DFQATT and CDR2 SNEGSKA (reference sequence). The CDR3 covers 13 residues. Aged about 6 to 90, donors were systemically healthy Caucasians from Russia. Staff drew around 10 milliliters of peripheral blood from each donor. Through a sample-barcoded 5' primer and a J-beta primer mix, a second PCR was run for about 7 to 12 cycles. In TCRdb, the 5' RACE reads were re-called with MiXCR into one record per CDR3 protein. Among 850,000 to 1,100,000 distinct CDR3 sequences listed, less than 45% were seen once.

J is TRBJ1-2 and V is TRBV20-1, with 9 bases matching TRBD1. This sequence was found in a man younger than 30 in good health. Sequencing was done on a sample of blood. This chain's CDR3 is CSASGTGYDGYTF. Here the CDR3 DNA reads TGCAGTGCTAGTGGGACAGGGTACGATGGCTACACCTTC.